Below, 27 T cell receptor beta chains from the same sample are listed, as sequenced in a study of T cell clonality in common variable immunodeficiency (dated by TCRdb to about 2015). Library preparation used the immunoSEQ multiplex PCR assay. TCRdb stores this immuneACCESS table with in-frame sequences only. Part of the clones is absent; in the studies checked, under half of the shortfall reflects unresolved V genes, and no reason is known for the rest. The table puts approximately 40,000 clones in this sample, none counted just once. Around a tenth of the sample rests with the top ten. Specimen: peripheral blood mononuclear cells. The receptor source for this set is a person aged 18 to 70 in good health.

In this sample, this clone turned up many times. The DNA ends 3 residues before the CDR3 does, and the rest of the CDR3 is filled in from the germline J gene. The V and J genes are TRBV19 and TRBJ2-4; 10 bases map to TRBD1. Germline values: CDR1 LNHDA, CDR2 SQIVND (reference sequence). CDR3 length: 13 amino acids. After removal of 7 bases from V and 5 bases from J, the junction contained 2 bases not matched to a gene. The CDR3 bases that were read are TGTGCCAGTATCGGGACAGGGGAAAACATT. This encodes CASIGTGENI. In full, the CDR3 is CASIGTGENIQYF. Variable domain in full (rest from reference TRBV19 and TRBJ2-4): DGGITQSPKYLFRKEGQNVTLSCEQNLNHDAMYWYRQDPGQGLRLIYYSQIVNDFQKGDIAEGYSVSREKKESFPLTVTSAQKNPTAFYLCASIGTGENIQYFGAGTRLSVL.

This clone has at least ten counts. The read finishes 3 residues shy of the CDR3 end, and the germline J gene is used to complete it. This rearrangement joins TRBV2 to TRBJ2-5; D gene ambiguous. Trimming took off 4 bases at V and 4 bases at J, with 13 bases between the two ends. CDR3 length: 14 amino acids. In germline, CDR1 is SNHLY, CDR2 FYNNEI. CDR3 bases read: TGTGCCAGCAGTGTTGGGCAGTTCGCAGAGACC. Amino acids: CASSVGQFAET. The entire CDR3 protein reads CASSVGQFAETQYF.

With regard to this clone: The CDR3 end lies 3 residues beyond the end of the read and is filled in from the germline J gene. The gene calls are TRBV20-1 and TRBJ2-1; 7 bases are a match to TRBD2. Unmatched junction bases numbered 16, after V lost 3 bases and J lost 8 bases. The germline gives CDR1 DFQATT, CDR2 SNEGSKA (reference sequence). This CDR3 contains 16 residues. The CDR3 is CSARGGLGPKVDEQFF. The sequenced CDR3 bases are TGCAGTGCTAGGGGGGGGTTAGGCCCCAAGGTCGATGAG.

The sample holds many counts of this clone. The CDR3 end lies 3 residues beyond the end of the read and is filled in from the germline J gene. The chain joins TRBV7-3 to TRBJ1-2; D is perhaps TRBD1 (5 bases). This CDR3 has 14 amino acids. V lost 5 bases and J lost 5, with 15 bases in between. CDR1 and CDR2 from the germline V gene are SGHTA and FQGTGA. The part of the CDR3 DNA that was read is TGTGCCAGCAGCAGACTTGGGGCGGATTATGGC. It translates to CASSRLGADYG. From start to end, the CDR3 is CASSRLGADYGYTF. The entire variable domain, with the rest obtained from reference TRBV7-3 and TRBJ1-2, is as follows: GAGVSQTPSNKVTEKGKYVELRCDPISGHTALYWYRQSLGQGPEFLIYFQGTGAADDSGLPNDRFFAVRPEGSVSTLKIQRTERGDSAVYLCASSRLGADYGYTFGSGTRLTVV.

This clone has at least ten counts. The read comes to an end 3 residues before the CDR3 does, leaving the germline J gene to fill in the end. The rearrangement joins TRBV12-3 or TRBV12-4 to TRBJ2-1; a weak D match, TRBD2 (5 bases). V dropped 6 bases and J dropped 8 bases, with 14 bases sitting between them. The CDR3 is made up of 13 amino acids. The covered CDR3 bases are TGTGCCAGCAGCCCCCTCCGAGGGTATGAG. Protein sequence: CASSPLRGYE. The complete CDR3 reads CASSPLRGYEQFF.

The CDR3 is CASSLLGGAAETQYF. CDR3 DNA, as far as it was read: TGTGCCAGCAGTCTACTTGGGGGGGCGGCGGAGACG. The chain recombines TRBV7-3 with TRBJ2-3; the D gene is possibly TRBD2 (7 bases). The CDR3 end lies 3 residues beyond the end of the read and is filled in from the germline J gene. The CDR3 extends over 15 amino acids. Germline CDR1 SGHTA, CDR2 FQGTGA.

This clone was counted ten times or more. Read sequence stops 3 residues before the CDR3 end, and the germline J gene provides the missing end. The J gene is TRBJ2-2, the V gene TRBV5-1; D is possibly TRBD1 (6 bases). The germline V gene has CDR1 SGHRS and CDR2 YFSETQ. Trimming took 3 bases from V and 0 from J, leaving 12 bases between them. The length of the CDR3 is 16 residues. CDR3 DNA, as far as it was read: TGCGCCAGCAGCTCAGGGGACACCGCGAACACCGGGGAG. Protein product: CASSSGDTANTGE. The CDR3 reads in full as CASSSGDTANTGELFF.

This clone was observed at least ten times. CDR3 DNA, as far as it was read: TGTGCCAGCAGCCCGGCGGGGGGGGGAAACTATGGC. Translated, it gives CASSPAGGGNYG. The whole CDR3 reads CASSPAGGGNYGYTF. The V gene is TRBV7-9, the J gene TRBJ1-2, with D maybe TRBD1 (5 bases). The read comes to an end 3 residues before the CDR3 does, leaving the germline J gene to fill in the end. The germline gives CDR1 SEHNR, CDR2 FQNEAQ (reference sequence). V lost 5 bases, J lost 2 bases, and 15 bases lay in between. The CDR3 totals 15 residues.

For this clone: The CDR3 is cut off 3 residues early in the read; its end comes from the germline J gene. The V call is TRBV20-1, the J call TRBJ1-1; D gene uncertain. The length of the CDR3 is 16 residues. Germline CDR1 and CDR2: DFQATT and SNEGSKA (reference sequence). The V gene lost 0 bases and the J gene lost 1 base, with 15 bases spanning the gap. The part of the CDR3 DNA that was read is TGCAGTGCTAGAGATCGGCGGGTATCAGAGAACACTGAA. As protein: CSARDRRVSENTE. The entire CDR3 is CSARDRRVSENTEAFF.

This clone was seen at least ten times. The CDR3 end lies 3 residues beyond the end of the read and is filled in from the germline J gene. The gene calls are TRBV7-6 and TRBJ1-1; possible D gene TRBD1, 6 bases. The CDR3 is 17 amino acids. Per the germline V gene, CDR1 is SGHVS and CDR2 is FNYEAQ. Trimming removed 5 bases from V and 2 bases from J, with 21 bases in between. The sequenced CDR3 bases are TGTGCCAGCAGCCCCACTACATGGGGGCCCCAAAACACTGAA. As protein: CASSPTTWGPQNTE. The whole CDR3 protein reads CASSPTTWGPQNTEAFF.

This clone was recorded many times. Read sequence stops 3 residues before the CDR3 end, and the germline J gene provides the missing end. The chain employs TRBV5-4 and TRBJ2-7; 9 positions agree with TRBD1. V was clipped by 2 bases and J by 2 bases; unmatched bases: 5. Germline V gene sequence: CDR1 SGHNT, CDR2 YYREEE (reference sequence). The CDR3 contains 15 residues. The CDR3: CASSFGTGFAYEQYF. The covered CDR3 bases are TGTGCCAGCAGCTTCGGGACAGGGTTTGCCTACGAG.

This clone has ten or more counts. The CDR3 end lies 3 residues beyond the end of the read and is filled in from the germline J gene. The chain is built from TRBV6-1 and TRBJ1-5, with 8 bases fitting TRBD1. The CDR3 length is 16 residues. The V segment lost 6 bases and the J segment 6 bases; nucleotides outside the gene matches: 13. Germline-derived CDR1 and CDR2 are MNHNS and SASEGT. The CDR3 DNA, read in part, is TGTGCCAGCAGAGAAATAACCGGGACAGGAGGTCAGCCC. Protein: CASREITGTGGQP. In full, the CDR3 reads CASREITGTGGQPQHF.

This clone came up many times. One end of the junction is discordant with germline, which a read error may explain. Read coverage stops 3 residues before the CDR3 terminus; the germline J gene supplies the remainder. This chain connects TRBV29-1 to TRBJ2-3; no clear D. The CDR3 consists of 13 residues. Germline V lookup: CDR1 SQVTM, CDR2 ANQGSEA. Partial CDR3 DNA: TGCAGCGTTGAGCGGCCCCAATCAGAGACG. Protein product: CSVERPQSET. The whole CDR3 sequence is CSVERPQSETQYF.

This clone was seen at least ten times. The sequenced fragment ends 3 residues before the CDR3 boundary, so the rest is inferred from the germline J gene. The chain has TRBV28 and TRBJ1-5; the match to TRBD1 covers 10 bases. CDR1 is MDHEN and CDR2 is SYDVKM in the germline V gene. V was pared by 2 bases and J by 4 bases, with 2 bases of the junction left unmatched. The CDR3 is 15 amino acids. CDR3 DNA, as far as it was read: TGTGCCAGCAGTTTAGCGGGACAGGGGAATCAGCCC. Protein: CASSLAGQGNQP. The whole CDR3 is CASSLAGQGNQPQHF.

This clone was picked up many times. Sequencing ends 3 residues short of the CDR3 end; the germline J gene provides the rest. The chain employs TRBV4-1 and TRBJ1-4; 8 bases are a match to TRBD1. V lost 5 bases and J lost 5; bases outside the gene matches: 7. CDR1 is MGHRA, CDR2 YSYEKL, per germline. This CDR3 has 15 amino acids. CDR3 residues: CASSEGDRLNEKLFF. CDR3 DNA, as far as it was read: TGCGCCAGCAGCGAAGGGGACAGGCTGAATGAAAAA.

This clone was observed many times. The DNA ends 3 residues before the CDR3 does, and the rest of the CDR3 is filled in from the germline J gene. The rearrangement links TRBV14 to TRBJ2-7; 11 bases agree with TRBD2. The J segment lost 6 bases and the V segment lost 4 bases, leaving 17 bases of the junction unmatched. Germline CDR1 SGHDN, CDR2 FVKESK. CDR3 length: 18 amino acids. CDR3 residues: CASSPRTSGRSTFTEQYF. CDR3 bases read: TGTGCCAGCAGCCCACGAACTAGCGGGAGATCTACTTTCACCGAG.

This clone occurred many times. Sequencing ends 3 residues short of the CDR3 end; the germline J gene provides the rest. V gene TRBV12-5 combines with J gene TRBJ2-1; 7 bases agree with TRBD1. The junction had 19 bases not matched to a gene; V was cut back by 3 bases and J by 8 bases. Germline-derived CDR1 and CDR2 are LGHNT and FRNRAP. CDR3 length equals 18 residues. This CDR3 reads CASGFQGSLGTDDYEQFF. The DNA read from the CDR3 is TGTGCTAGTGGTTTTCAAGGTTCGCTCGGGACAGACGATTATGAG.

Many counts were recorded for this clone. Sequencing ends 3 residues short of the CDR3 end; the germline J gene provides the rest. The rearrangement joins TRBV20-1 to TRBJ2-1, with 9 bases that match TRBD2. This CDR3 has 15 amino acids. Trimming removed 5 bases from V and 7 bases from J; junction bases left unmatched: 12. The germline V gene has CDR1 DFQATT and CDR2 SNEGSKA (reference sequence). CDR3 DNA, as far as it was read: TGCAGTGCTCGATTTAGCGGGAGCCCATTAAATGAG. Translation gives CSARFSGSPLNE. The complete CDR3 protein is CSARFSGSPLNEQFF.

This clone was counted at least ten times. With the read ending 3 residues before the CDR3 end, the germline J gene is used to fill in that end. The J gene is TRBJ2-5, the V gene TRBV12-3 or TRBV12-4; a possible D gene is TRBD1 (6 bases). Trimming shortened V by 7 bases and J by 5 bases, and 14 bases separated the two germline ends. The CDR3 runs to 13 residues. The sequenced part of the CDR3 DNA is TGTGCCAGCACCCAACAGGGCCGGGAGACC. Amino acids: CASTQQGRET. The complete CDR3 sequence is CASTQQGRETQYF.

A remark on this clone: The observed sequence ends 3 residues before the CDR3 terminus, with the missing tail filled in from the germline J gene. This chain uses TRBV7-2 with TRBJ1-2; weak D call: TRBD1 (6 bases). The CDR3 covers 14 residues. Germline lookup yields CDR1 SGHTA and CDR2 FQGNSA. CDR3 sequence: CASSFHGQNNDYTF. The part of the CDR3 DNA that was read is TGTGCCAGCAGCTTCCATGGACAGAACAATGAC.

Ten or more counts support this clone. The DNA ends 3 residues before the CDR3 does, and the rest of the CDR3 is filled in from the germline J gene. This chain joins TRBV6-1 and TRBJ2-4, with TRBD2 matching over 10 bases. Losses at the gene ends were 4 bases for V and 1 base for J; bases not matched to a gene: 4. Germline CDR1 reads MNHNS; CDR2 reads SASEGT. The CDR3 is made up of 16 amino acids. Incomplete CDR3 DNA: TGTGCCAGCAGTGTTAGCGGGAGGTTTGCCAAAAACATT. It yields the protein CASSVSGRFAKNI. The whole CDR3 is CASSVSGRFAKNIQYF.

The table lists this clone with a few counts. The CDR3 is cut off 3 residues early in the read; its end comes from the germline J gene. This chain joins TRBV7-2 and TRBJ1-2, with D maybe TRBD1 (6 bases). The length of the CDR3 is 15 residues. CDR1 is SGHTA and CDR2 is FQGNSA in the germline V gene. Partial CDR3 DNA: TGTGCCAGCAGCCCTAGGGGGGGGACCATGGAGGGC. It codes for CASSPRGGTMEG. The whole CDR3 is CASSPRGGTMEGYTF.

This clone was found many times. With the read ending 3 residues before the CDR3 end, the germline J gene is used to fill in that end. J is TRBJ1-2 and V is TRBV19; D might be TRBD1 (6 bases). CDR1 LNHDA and CDR2 SQIVND come from the germline V gene (reference sequence). Trimming cost V 7 bases and J 1 base, with 31 bases left between them. CDR3 length: 20 residues. CDR3 residues: CASTTPLNRDKDGNNYGYTF. The DNA read from the CDR3 is TGTGCCAGTACCACCCCCCTAAACCGGGACAAGGATGGTAATAACTATGGC.

This clone was counted ten times or more. The read halts 3 residues ahead of the CDR3 end, with the missing end drawn from the germline J gene. The chain couples TRBV29-1 to TRBJ2-2, with 10 bases identical to TRBD1. Germline-derived CDR1 and CDR2 are SQVTM and ANQGSEA. The ends lost 7 bases at V and 6 bases at J; junction bases unmatched: 17. The CDR3 spans 17 residues. Incomplete CDR3 DNA: TGCAGCGCCCGCTCCGGGACAGGGGTGCGCGGGGCCGGGGAG. It yields the protein CSARSGTGVRGAGE. The entire CDR3 protein reads CSARSGTGVRGAGELFF.

This clone has at least ten counts. The read ends 3 residues before the CDR3 terminus; that terminus is restored from the germline J gene. This chain links TRBV10-3 with TRBJ1-2; D gene ambiguous. Germline CDR1 and CDR2: ENHRY and SYGVKD. V was shortened by 7 bases and J by 3 bases, with 12 bases between the two germline ends. CDR3 length equals 13 residues. CDR3 region: CAINRGKDYGYTF. The sequenced part of the CDR3 DNA is TGTGCCATCAATCGGGGAAAAGACTATGGC.

Comments on this clone: From the germline J gene comes the end of the CDR3, since the read stops 3 residues before it. The J gene is TRBJ1-1, the V gene TRBV7-6, with 8 nucleotides matching TRBD1. This CDR3 spans 14 amino acids. The germline V gene encodes CDR1 SGHVS and CDR2 FNYEAQ. Trimming took 5 bases from V and 4 from J; bases not matched to a gene: 6. CDR3 loop: CASSRNRGSTEAFF. CDR3 DNA, as far as it was read: TGTGCCAGCAGCAGGAACAGGGGGAGCACTGAA.

This clone was seen at least ten times. The CDR3 reads CAWSRGGTGNTIYF. The DNA read from the CDR3 is TGTGCCTGGAGCCGAGGGGGCACGGGAAACACC. The chain links TRBV30 to TRBJ1-3; 7 nucleotides align to TRBD1. The observed sequence ends 3 residues before the CDR3 terminus, with the missing tail filled in from the germline J gene. Germline V gene sequence: CDR1 GTSNPN, CDR2 SVGIG (reference sequence). Unmatched junction bases numbered 6, after V lost 3 bases and J lost 4 bases. The CDR3 has 14 amino acids.